The entry that follows covers one T cell receptor (beta chain) sequence. Its antigen is currently not known. Base-call qualities are not available, and no considerably larger clone is one nucleotide away. These data belong to a study of blood T cell repertoires in COVID-19 (dated by TCRdb to between 2020 and 2021). Notes on the research overall: The collaborator samples originated in the United States, Italy and Spain and spanned the acute and convalescent phases of COVID-19. The prospective study material was composed of cDNA or gDNA derived from T cells, B-cell-depleted T cells, or PBMCs. The dataset comprised deeply sampled blood TCRbeta repertoires from subjects exposed to, actively infected with, or recovered from COVID-19. The repertoires were made available in a free public database intended to serve as a resource for research on the immune response to SARS-CoV-2. The samples were drawn from two sources: the first 160 participants of the ongoing ImmuneRACE study, and some 1,300 subjects contributed by 6 global collaborators. A de-identified subject ID, COVID-19 status, age in years and sex were almost always included in the sample metadata. Where HLA class I and class II types were available, the types were taken from metadata supplied by the sample provider, not from assay-based typing.

Whole blood was collected in K2EDTA tubes by collaborating institutions according to the institutions' own protocols. For TCRbeta analysis, collaborator samples were shipped as frozen whole blood, as isolated PBMCs, or as DNA extracted from either sample type. TCRbeta CDR3 regions were amplified from genomic DNA by means of the immunoSEQ Assay, a bias-controlled multiplex PCR. For the original study's pipeline: The number of nucleated cells in each sample was estimated by amplification of reference gene primers within the assay. To quantify the absolute abundance of each unique TCRbeta CDR3 rearrangement, sequence reads were collapsed and filtered. Productive Simpson clonality was computed per sample as the square root of Simpson's diversity index over productive rearrangements. The table comes from immuneACCESS by way of TCRdb, which keeps in-frame sequences with V and J called. Part of the clones is missing from these tables; in studies checked, under half for an unresolved V gene and the rest for unknown reasons. V and J calls and clone size follow that table, whereas D and trimming were derived from the DNA. The sample includes around 300,000 clones, with approximately 85% observed a single time. The top ten constitute around 7.8% of the sample.

Study-level results and caveats: Clinical and demographic metadata were provided uncurated, with the amount varying by source and participant.

The junction shows trimming of 1 base on V and 0 bases on J, plus 14 bases between the germline ends. The CDR3 runs 17 residues from the cysteine to the phenylalanine. This entry keeps only the CDR3 DNA: 51 bases, framed from base 1. CDR1 SGHNT and CDR2 YYREEE were looked up in the germline V gene (reference sequence). This receptor was taken from a human donor in a cohort sampled during active COVID-19. Sequences were obtained from peripheral blood. The V and J genes are TRBV5-4 and TRBJ2-1, with the D segment identity uncertain. The nucleotide sequence is TGTGCCAGCAGCTTGCCCTCCGCGCGGTTCTCCTACAATGAGCAGTTCTTC. This gives the protein CASSLPSARFSYNEQFF.